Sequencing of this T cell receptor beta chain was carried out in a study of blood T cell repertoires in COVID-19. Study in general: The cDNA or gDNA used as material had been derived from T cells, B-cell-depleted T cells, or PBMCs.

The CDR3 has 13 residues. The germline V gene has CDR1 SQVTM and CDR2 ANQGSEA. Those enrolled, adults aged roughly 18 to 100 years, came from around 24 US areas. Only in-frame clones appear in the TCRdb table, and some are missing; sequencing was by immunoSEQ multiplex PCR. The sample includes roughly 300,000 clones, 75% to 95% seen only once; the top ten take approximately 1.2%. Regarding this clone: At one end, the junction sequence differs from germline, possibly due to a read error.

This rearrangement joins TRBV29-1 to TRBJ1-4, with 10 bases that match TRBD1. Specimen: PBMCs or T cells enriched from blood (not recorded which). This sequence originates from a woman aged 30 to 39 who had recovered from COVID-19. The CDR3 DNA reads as TGCAGCGTTCAAGACAGGGGGCATGAAAAACTGTTTTTT. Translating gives CSVQDRGHEKLFF.